This T cell receptor beta chain was sequenced for a study of blood T cell repertoires in COVID-19. About the study: Collection of acute and convalescent COVID-19 samples took place in the United States, Italy and Spain. T cells, B-cell-depleted T cells, or PBMCs supplied cDNA or gDNA.

Original handling: Amplification of reference gene primers was used by the study to estimate nucleated cell counts. TCRdb keeps only in-frame clones here, not all; method: immunoSEQ multiplex PCR. Clonal size and the V and J genes are those of that table, whereas D and trimming came from the DNA. Here the sample spans around 84,000 clones, about 80% being singletons. The germline V gene encodes CDR1 SGHRS and CDR2 YFSETQ. The V end lost 0 bases, the J end lost 6 bases, and 12 bases lay between the germline ends. The CDR3 loop spans 14 amino acids. The chain joins TRBV5-1 to TRBJ1-2; D unclear. This TCR was sampled from a man aged 45-65 years with active or convalescent COVID-19. Specimen: peripheral blood. The CDR3 sequence: CASSLGGSLDGYTF. In DNA, the CDR3 is TGCGCCAGCAGCTTGGGCGGATCCCTGGATGGCTACACCTTC.